This is a list of T cell receptor beta chains from one sample in a study of technical replicates of blood from a handful of donors. Sequencing used immunoSEQ multiplex PCR; TCRdb keeps in-frame clones, though not all of them. The sample shows around 73,000 clones, more than 85% of them seen only once. The sample taken for sequencing was PBMCs. Receptor source: a human donor in good health. Some clones in this sample may be carry-over from other donors' samples. Both conserved end residues are part of each CDR3. Each record gives: CDR3 DNA, CDR3 protein, J gene, D gene, clone size, V gene. D genes are given only for firm matches. Not all rows give a size; the values are once, few, many and, for expanded clones, a class.

DNA: TGTGCCAGCAAACTAGCGGAAGAGACCCAGTACTTC
CDR3: CASKLAEETQYF
J: TRBJ2-5
D: TRBD2
size: .
V: TRBV7-2

DNA: TGTGCCAGTAAAGGCCAAGCGGGAGGGCCTGTAACTAACACAGATACGCAGTATTTT
CDR3: CASKGQAGGPVTNTDTQYF
J: TRBJ2-3
D: TRBD2
size: .
V: TRBV19

DNA: TGTGCCAGCAGCGACAGGGGGGAAGAGACCCAGTACTTC
CDR3: CASSDRGEETQYF
J: TRBJ2-5
D: TRBD1
size: .
V: TRBV7-9

DNA: TGCAGCGTCGCGGTAAGGACAGGGGCACACAATGAGCAGTTCTTC
CDR3: CSVAVRTGAHNEQFF
J: TRBJ2-1
D: TRBD1
size: .
V: TRBV29-1

DNA: TGTGCCAGTTCGAACAGGGCCCCAGATACGCAGTATTTT
CDR3: CASSNRAPDTQYF
J: TRBJ2-3
D: .
size: once
V: TRBV19

DNA: TGCGCCAGCAGCCAAGATCGTGCGGCGACCGGGGAGCTGTTTTTT
CDR3: CASSQDRAATGELFF
J: TRBJ2-2
D: .
size: .
V: TRBV4-3

DNA: TGTGCCAGCAGCTACAATCCGGGACAAAGCTCCTACGAGCAGTACTTC
CDR3: CASSYNPGQSSYEQYF
J: TRBJ2-7
D: .
size: .
V: TRBV9

DNA: TGCGCCAGCAGCCAACGCGACAGGGGCACCGGGGAGCTGTTTTTT
CDR3: CASSQRDRGTGELFF
J: TRBJ2-2
D: TRBD1
size: .
V: TRBV4-3

DNA: TGTGCCAGCAGCTTGACTAGGGACGACTATGGCTACACCTTC
CDR3: CASSLTRDDYGYTF
J: TRBJ1-2
D: .
size: .
V: TRBV7-2

DNA: TGTGCCAGCAGCAGCAGTCGTTTCAGCGGGAGAGGGGAAGATGAGCAGTTCTTC
CDR3: CASSSSRFSGRGEDEQFF
J: TRBJ2-1
D: TRBD2
size: .
V: TRBV14

DNA: TGTGCCAGCAGTGAGCTTCCCCCCGGGGTCTATGGCTACACCTTC
CDR3: CASSELPPGVYGYTF
J: TRBJ1-2
D: .
size: .
V: TRBV27

DNA: TGTGCCAGCAGCTTAGAGCGGACAGGGGGCGGAAACATTCAGTACTTC
CDR3: CASSLERTGGGNIQYF
J: TRBJ2-4
D: TRBD1
size: .
V: TRBV13

DNA: TGTGCCAGCAGTGGCGGCAACAGGGCCCTGGCCCAGCATTTT
CDR3: CASSGGNRALAQHF
J: TRBJ1-5
D: .
size: .
V: TRBV2

DNA: TGTGTTACCCGGGATCTTGCCTACTATGGCTACACCTTC
CDR3: CVTRDLAYYGYTF
J: TRBJ1-2
D: .
size: .
V: TRBV10-3

DNA: TGTGCCAGTAGCCTTTCTGACAGCCCGAACACTGAAGCTTTCTTT
CDR3: CASSLSDSPNTEAFF
J: TRBJ1-1
D: .
size: .
V: TRBV19

DNA: TGTGCCAGCAGCGCAACTAGCGAGGCAGGCGAGCAGTACTTC
CDR3: CASSATSEAGEQYF
J: TRBJ2-7
D: TRBD2
size: .
V: TRBV7-2

DNA: TGTGCCAGCAGTTACTCTTACTGGAGACGAGAGACCCAGTACTTC
CDR3: CASSYSYWRRETQYF
J: TRBJ2-5
D: .
size: .
V: TRBV6-5

DNA: TGTGCCATCAGTGGGACAGGGCTGAGCTCCTACAATGAGCAGTTCTTC
CDR3: CAISGTGLSSYNEQFF
J: TRBJ2-1
D: TRBD1
size: .
V: TRBV10-3

DNA: TGTGCCAGCAGCTCCACCGTCGGGACTGGGCTTGCTTTCTTT
CDR3: CASSSTVGTGLAFF
J: TRBJ1-1
D: .
size: .
V: TRBV7-2

DNA: TGCGCCAGCAGCCAAGATAAGGCTAGCGGGACCAAATACAATGAGCAGTTCTTC
CDR3: CASSQDKASGTKYNEQFF
J: TRBJ2-1
D: TRBD2
size: once
V: TRBV4-3

DNA: TGTGCCAGCAGCCAAGACCTCGTCGCTAGCGGGAGCACAGATACGCAGTATTTT
CDR3: CASSQDLVASGSTDTQYF
J: TRBJ2-3
D: TRBD2
size: .
V: TRBV4-2

DNA: TGCGCCAGCAGCCAAGCTGTATTCGGCGTGGCTAGCGGAGAGCAGTACTTC
CDR3: CASSQAVFGVASGEQYF
J: TRBJ2-7
D: TRBD2
size: few
V: TRBV4-3

DNA: TGTGCCATCAGTTCCCTAGAAGGTGAAAAACTGTTTTTT
CDR3: CAISSLEGEKLFF
J: TRBJ1-4
D: .
size: .
V: TRBV10-3

DNA: TGTGCCAGCAGTACCAACAAAGGGGGGGTTAGCACAGATACGCAGTATTTT
CDR3: CASSTNKGGVSTDTQYF
J: TRBJ2-3
D: .
size: .
V: TRBV2

DNA: TGTGCCAGCAGCGGGGGGGCGTTTTACGAGCAGTACTTC
CDR3: CASSGGAFYEQYF
J: TRBJ2-7
D: .
size: .
V: TRBV7-9

DNA: TGCGCCAGCAGCTTCGGCGCAGGGGTCTACGAGCAGTACTTC
CDR3: CASSFGAGVYEQYF
J: TRBJ2-7
D: .
size: .
V: TRBV5-1

DNA: TGTGCCAGCAGCCAAGATACGGTCAGGGGCGACTATGGCTACACCTTC
CDR3: CASSQDTVRGDYGYTF
J: TRBJ1-2
D: .
size: few
V: TRBV14

DNA: TGTGCCAGCAGCCCCTGGGGGGGGGCCGGGGAGCTGTTTTTT
CDR3: CASSPWGGAGELFF
J: TRBJ2-2
D: TRBD2
size: .
V: TRBV7-3

DNA: TGCGCCAGCAGGGGCATGAACACTGAAGCTTTCTTT
CDR3: CASRGMNTEAFF
J: TRBJ1-1
D: .
size: .
V: TRBV5-1

DNA: TGTGCCAGCAGTGTCCTAGCGGGGAACACCGGGGAGCTGTTTTTT
CDR3: CASSVLAGNTGELFF
J: TRBJ2-2
D: TRBD2
size: .
V: TRBV2

DNA: TGTGCCTGGAGTCTGGGTTCGGGGAATTCACCCCTCCACTTT
CDR3: CAWSLGSGNSPLHF
J: TRBJ1-6
D: .
size: .
V: TRBV30

DNA: TGTGCCAGCAGTTACTCCGACTGGGTCCGCGAGCAGTACTTC
CDR3: CASSYSDWVREQYF
J: TRBJ2-7
D: .
size: .
V: TRBV6-5

DNA: TGTGCCAGCAGTGCCGCCGGGGGGACTGGAAACACCATATATTTT
CDR3: CASSAAGGTGNTIYF
J: TRBJ1-3
D: .
size: .
V: TRBV6-5

DNA: TGTGCCAGCAGTTACGGGGGCTCAACTTCCTACGAGCAGTACTTC
CDR3: CASSYGGSTSYEQYF
J: TRBJ2-7
D: .
size: .
V: TRBV6-5

DNA: TGTGCCAGCAGCTTAGGCTTAGAGGGGCAGTACTTC
CDR3: CASSLGLEGQYF
J: TRBJ2-7
D: .
size: .
V: TRBV7-9